Listed below are T cell receptor beta chains from one sample, sequenced in a study of OX40 agonist ivuxolimab in advanced cancers. TCRdb's table, derived via immunoSEQ multiplex PCR, lists solely in-frame clones and lacks some. The sample gives about 59,000 clones, less than 90% of which show up once; 0.76% is in the top ten. Sample: CD4+ or CD8+ T cells sorted from blood, taken in a trial of the OX40 agonist ivuxolimab. Receptor source: an adult with an advanced solid tumor such as melanoma, head and neck, liver or kidney cancer. Both conserved end residues are part of each CDR3. A D gene is named only where the DNA matches it firmly. Rows may omit the clone size; those that give it use once, few, many or a size class.

V	J	D	size	DNA	CDR3
TRBV4-2	TRBJ1-1	.	.	TGTGCCAGCAGCGATGACAGGCAGGGTGAAGCTTTCTTT	CASSDDRQGEAFF
TRBV28	TRBJ1-2	.	.	TGTGCCAGCAGTTTAGGCGCCAGGAGCTATGGCTACACCTTC	CASSLGARSYGYTF
TRBV7-6	TRBJ2-7	TRBD2	medium-sized	TGTGCCAGCAGCTTACAGCTAGCGGGAGGCCACGAGCAGTACTTC	CASSLQLAGGHEQYF
TRBV25-1	TRBJ2-7	.	.	TGTGCCAGCAGTGAAAGGTCGGACTCCTACGAGCAGTACTTC	CASSERSDSYEQYF
TRBV11-3	TRBJ2-7	.	.	TGTGCCAGCAGCTTAAGAACAGGCTACGAGCAGTACTTC	CASSLRTGYEQYF
TRBV30	TRBJ2-5	.	.	TGTGCCTGGAGTGTACTGGGGGCTAGGGAGACCCAGTACTTC	CAWSVLGARETQYF
TRBV27	TRBJ2-1	TRBD2	.	TGTGCCAGCAGTTTCTTTCCGGGAGGGCCGAGCAATGAGCAGTTCTTC	CASSFFPGGPSNEQFF
TRBV6-6	TRBJ2-5	.	.	TGTGCCAGCAGCAGGACAGCCCAAGAGACCCAGTACTTC	CASSRTAQETQYF
TRBV28	TRBJ1-2	TRBD1	.	TGTGCCAGCATGGGGACAGGGTATGGCTACACCTTC	CASMGTGYGYTF
TRBV10-3	TRBJ1-5	TRBD1	few	TGTGCCATCAGTGCCGACAGGGGGCCTCAGCCCCAGCATTTT	CAISADRGPQPQHF
TRBV18	TRBJ2-3	.	.	TGTGCCAGCTCACCACTGGTTTCGCGTACGAATACGCAGTATTTT	CASSPLVSRTNTQYF
TRBV25-1	TRBJ1-2	TRBD1	.	TGTGCCAGCACCCCCGGGACAGGGGACGGCTACACCTTC	CASTPGTGDGYTF
TRBV6-1	TRBJ2-7	TRBD1	.	TGTGCCAGCAGTGTGGGACAGAGCAACTACGAGCAGTACTTC	CASSVGQSNYEQYF
TRBV9	TRBJ2-5	TRBD1	.	TGTGCCAGCAGCTTAGGACAGGGGCAGGAGACCCAGTACTTC	CASSLGQGQETQYF
TRBV6-6	TRBJ1-2	TRBD1	.	TGTGCCAGCGGTAATGACAGGGGAAACTATGGCTACACCTTC	CASGNDRGNYGYTF
TRBV4-3	TRBJ2-7	TRBD2	.	TGCGCCAGCAGCCAAGCTGCACTAGCGGGAGACGAGCAGTACTTC	CASSQAALAGDEQYF
TRBV4-1	TRBJ2-3	TRBD2	.	TGCGCCAGCAGCCGGGGACTAGCGGGAGTTAGAGGCACAGATACGCAGTATTTT	CASSRGLAGVRGTDTQYF
TRBV7-2	TRBJ1-2	TRBD1	.	TGTGCCAGCAGCTTAGACCCAGGGGGCGCATCTGGTGGCTACACCTTC	CASSLDPGGASGGYTF
TRBV13	TRBJ1-6	.	.	TGTGCCAGCAGCTTTCAAACGACGAATTCACCCCTCCACTTT	CASSFQTTNSPLHF